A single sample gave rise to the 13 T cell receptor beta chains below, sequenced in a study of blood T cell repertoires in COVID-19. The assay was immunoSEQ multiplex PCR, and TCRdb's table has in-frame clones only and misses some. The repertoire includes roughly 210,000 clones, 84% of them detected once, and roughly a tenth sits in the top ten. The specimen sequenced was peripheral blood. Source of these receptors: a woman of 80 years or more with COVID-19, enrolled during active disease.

Here the CDR3 DNA reads TGTGCCAGCAGCCGTAACCAGGATCAGCCCCAGCATTTT. Its translation is CASSRNQDQPQHF. The chain combines TRBV11-3 with TRBJ1-5; D call uncertain. Germline V lookup: CDR1 SGHNT, CDR2 YENEEA. V was cut by 5 bases and J by 5 bases, with 10 bases left in between. The length of the CDR3 is 13 residues.

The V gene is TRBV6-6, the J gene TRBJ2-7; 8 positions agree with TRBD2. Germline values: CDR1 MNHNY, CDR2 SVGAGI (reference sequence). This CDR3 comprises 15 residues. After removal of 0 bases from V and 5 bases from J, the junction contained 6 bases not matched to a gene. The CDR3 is CASSYSSSGADEQYF. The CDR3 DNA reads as TGTGCCAGCAGTTACTCGAGTAGCGGGGCGGACGAGCAGTACTTC.

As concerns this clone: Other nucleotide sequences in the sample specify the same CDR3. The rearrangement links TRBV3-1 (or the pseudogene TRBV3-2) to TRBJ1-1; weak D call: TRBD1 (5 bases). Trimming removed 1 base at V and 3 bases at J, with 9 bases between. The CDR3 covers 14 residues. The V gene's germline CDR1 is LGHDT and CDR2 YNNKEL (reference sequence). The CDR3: CASSQVGGDTEAFF. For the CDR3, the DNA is TGTGCCAGCAGCCAAGTAGGAGGGGACACTGAAGCTTTCTTT.

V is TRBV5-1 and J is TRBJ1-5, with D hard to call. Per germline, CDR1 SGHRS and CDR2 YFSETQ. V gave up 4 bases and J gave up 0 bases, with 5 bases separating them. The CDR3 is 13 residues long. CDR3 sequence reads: CASSAYSNQPQHF. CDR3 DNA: TGCGCCAGCAGCGCCTATAGCAATCAGCCCCAGCATTTT.

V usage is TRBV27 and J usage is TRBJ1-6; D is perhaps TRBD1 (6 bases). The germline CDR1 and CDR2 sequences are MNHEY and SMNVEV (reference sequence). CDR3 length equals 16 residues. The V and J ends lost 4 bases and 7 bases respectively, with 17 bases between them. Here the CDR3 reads CASSYDGAGANSPLHF. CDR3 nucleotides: TGTGCCAGCAGTTACGACGGGGCAGGGGCGAATTCACCCCTCCACTTT.

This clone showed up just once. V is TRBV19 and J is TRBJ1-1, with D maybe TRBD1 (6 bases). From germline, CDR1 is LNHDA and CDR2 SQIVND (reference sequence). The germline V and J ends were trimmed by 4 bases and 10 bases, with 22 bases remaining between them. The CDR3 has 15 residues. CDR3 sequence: CASSNLRDNPIGAFF. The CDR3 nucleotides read TGTGCCAGTAGTAATCTCCGGGACAACCCAATAGGAGCTTTCTTT.

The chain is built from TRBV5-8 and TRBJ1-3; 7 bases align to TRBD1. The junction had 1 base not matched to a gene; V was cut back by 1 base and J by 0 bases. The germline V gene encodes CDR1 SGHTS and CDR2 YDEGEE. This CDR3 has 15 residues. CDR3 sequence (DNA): TGTGCCAGCAGCTTGAGGGACAGCTCTGGAAACACCATATATTTT. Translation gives CASSLRDSSGNTIYF. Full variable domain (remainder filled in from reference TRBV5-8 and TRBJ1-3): EAGVTQSPTHLIKTRGQQATLRCSPISGHTSVYWYQQALGLGLQFLLWYDEGEERNRGNFPPRFSGRQFPNYSSELNVNALELEDSALYLCASSLRDSSGNTIYFGEGSWLTVV.

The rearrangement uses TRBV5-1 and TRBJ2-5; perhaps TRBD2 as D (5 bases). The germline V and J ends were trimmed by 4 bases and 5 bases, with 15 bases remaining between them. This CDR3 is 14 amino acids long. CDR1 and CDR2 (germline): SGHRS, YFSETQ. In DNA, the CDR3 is TGCGCCAGCAGCGAGGGAACTCCGCGGGAGACCCAGTACTTC. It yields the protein CASSEGTPRETQYF.

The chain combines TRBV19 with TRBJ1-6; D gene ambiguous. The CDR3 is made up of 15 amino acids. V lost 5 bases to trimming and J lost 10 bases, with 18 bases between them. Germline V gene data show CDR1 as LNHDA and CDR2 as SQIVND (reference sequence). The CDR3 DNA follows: TGTGCCAGTAGTTCCTCGGGCGGAGGAGGGTCACCCCTCCACTTT. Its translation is CASSSSGGGGSPLHF.

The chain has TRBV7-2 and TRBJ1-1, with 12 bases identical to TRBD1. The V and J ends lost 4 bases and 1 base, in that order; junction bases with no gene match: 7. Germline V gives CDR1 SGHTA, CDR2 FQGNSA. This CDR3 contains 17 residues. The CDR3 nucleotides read TGTGCCAGCAGCTCCGGGGGACAGGGGGCAAGGAACACTGAAGCTTTCTTT. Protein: CASSSGGQGARNTEAFF.

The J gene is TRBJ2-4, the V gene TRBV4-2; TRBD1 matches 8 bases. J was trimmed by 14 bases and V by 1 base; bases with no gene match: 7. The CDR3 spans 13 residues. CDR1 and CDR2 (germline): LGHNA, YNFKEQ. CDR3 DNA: TGTGCCAGCAGCCAAGTGGAGGGACAGGCCGAGTACTTC. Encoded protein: CASSQVEGQAEYF.

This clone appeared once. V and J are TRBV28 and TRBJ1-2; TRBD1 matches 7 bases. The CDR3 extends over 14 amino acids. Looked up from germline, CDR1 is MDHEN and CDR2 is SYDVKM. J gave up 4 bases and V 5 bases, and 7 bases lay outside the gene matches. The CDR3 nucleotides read TGTGCCAGCAGTAGACAGGGTGCAAGCTATGGCTACACCTTC. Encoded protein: CASSRQGASYGYTF.

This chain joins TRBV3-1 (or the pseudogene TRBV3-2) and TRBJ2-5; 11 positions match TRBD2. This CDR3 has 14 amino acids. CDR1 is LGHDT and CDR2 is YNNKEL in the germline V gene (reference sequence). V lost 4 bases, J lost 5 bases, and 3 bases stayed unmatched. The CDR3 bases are TGTGCCAGCAGCCGACTAGCGGGGCGGGAGACCCAGTACTTC. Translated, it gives CASSRLAGRETQYF.